This T cell receptor (beta chain) comes out of a study of blood T cell repertoires in COVID-19. Study-level information: Collection of acute and convalescent COVID-19 samples took place in the United States, Italy and Spain. The cDNA or gDNA used as material had been derived from T cells, B-cell-depleted T cells, or PBMCs.

The CDR3 length is 14 residues. Germline CDR1 is LNHDA and CDR2 is SQIVND (reference sequence). V was pared by 5 bases and J by 4 bases, with 6 bases of the junction left unmatched. Original handling: Amplification of reference gene primers provided the estimated nucleated cell counts. Clones were read by immunoSEQ multiplex PCR, and TCRdb kept only the in-frame ones, dropping some. That table gives V, J and clone size, and the DNA gave D and trimming. The sample shows approximately 140,000 clones, approximately 80% of them seen only once. J is TRBJ1-2 and V is TRBV19; 8 bases align to TRBD1. The sequence derives from a human donor in a cohort sampled during active COVID-19. The specimen sequenced was peripheral blood. The DNA of the CDR3 is TGTGCCAGTAGTTCGACAGGGGTCGCCTATGGCTACACCTTC. Translated, it gives CASSSTGVAYGYTF.